One T cell receptor beta chain is described in this entry. The length of the CDR3 is 17 residues. Trimming removed 4 bases from V and 2 bases from J, with 15 bases in between. CDR1 and CDR2 (germline): LGHDT, YNNKEL (reference sequence). This entry belongs to a study of blood T cell repertoires in COVID-19. At the level of the study: Sources were T cells, B-cell-depleted T cells, or PBMCs; the material itself was cDNA or gDNA.

Profiling relied on immunoSEQ multiplex PCR, and the TCRdb table lists in-frame clones only, not all of them. Of some 150,000 clones in the sample, approximately 87% were seen once. Input material: peripheral blood. The TCR originated in a woman aged 45-65 years with active or convalescent COVID-19. The rearrangement links TRBV3-1 (or the pseudogene TRBV3-2) to TRBJ2-6, with unresolved D. In DNA, the CDR3 is TGTGCCAGCAGCCTATACGGCGGCGGAACTGGGGCCAACGTCCTGACTTTC. Protein product: CASSLYGGGTGANVLTF.